These 27 T cell receptor beta chains were sequenced from one sample in a study of cytomegalovirus exposure and HLA in healthy donors. This PCR relied on a set of 60 Vbeta primers and 13 Jbeta primers. Method: immunoSEQ multiplex PCR; TCRdb's copy keeps in-frame clones and lacks some. Altogether some 130,000 clones are present, approximately 80% being singletons, with the ten largest covering 2% to 2.5%. The sequenced sample was PBMCs. The receptor source for this set is a man aged 30 to 45 in good health and CMV-seronegative.

This rearrangement joins TRBV6-6 to TRBJ2-5, with 7 bases that match TRBD2. With V trimmed by 2 bases and J by 5 bases, 8 bases remained unmatched. The CDR3 is 15 amino acids. Germline loops: CDR1 MNHNY, CDR2 SVGAGI (reference sequence). The CDR3 protein is CASSYVSGGQETQYF. CDR3 in DNA: TGTGCCAGCAGTTACGTATCGGGAGGTCAGGAGACCCAGTACTTC.

Here the CDR3 DNA reads TGTGCCAGCTTATCCTGGACGGACAATTATGGCTACACCTTC. Amino acids: CASLSWTDNYGYTF. The rearrangement links TRBV28 to TRBJ1-2, with D possibly TRBD1 on 5 matching bases. The CDR3 has 14 residues. V was pared by 8 bases and J by 5 bases, with 18 bases between. The germline V gene has CDR1 MDHEN and CDR2 SYDVKM.

As concerns this clone: The junction departs from the called germline gene at one end, perhaps through a read error. The rearrangement uses TRBV7-9 and TRBJ2-7, with D uncertain. Germline V gene data show CDR1 as SEHNR and CDR2 as FQNEAQ (reference sequence). The CDR3 extends over 14 amino acids. The CDR3 protein is CSSSLGGSSYEQYF. The CDR3 region has the DNA TGTTCCAGCAGCTTAGGCGGATCCTCCTACGAGCAGTACTTC. The whole variable domain, remainder taken from reference TRBV7-9 and TRBJ2-7, is DTGVSQNPRHKITKRGQNVTFRCDPISEHNRLYWYRQTLGQGPEFLTYFQNEAQLEKSRLLSDRFSAERPKGSFSTLEIQRTEQGDSAMYLCSSSLGGSSYEQYFGPGTRLTVT.

V is TRBV28 and J is TRBJ2-1; 7 nucleotides match TRBD2. The germline gives CDR1 MDHEN, CDR2 SYDVKM. The CDR3 is 15 residues long. Trimming took 7 bases from V and 0 from J; bases not matched to a gene: 6. This chain's CDR3 is CASKGGRSSYNEQFF. The CDR3 DNA follows: TGTGCCAGCAAGGGCGGGAGAAGCTCCTACAATGAGCAGTTCTTC.

The rearrangement uses TRBV15 and TRBJ2-4; 8 positions agree with TRBD2. V trimming: 5 bases; J trimming: 8 bases; junction bases outside the gene matches: 8. Looked up from germline, CDR1 is LNHNV and CDR2 is YYDKDF (reference sequence). CDR3 length: 14 amino acids. CDR3 sequence: CATSLDRRGDIQYF. CDR3 DNA sequence: TGTGCCACCAGCTTAGACAGGCGGGGGGACATTCAGTACTTC.

This chain connects TRBV30 to TRBJ2-1, with a possible D match to TRBD2 (6 bases). With 7 bases removed from V and 3 bases from J, the gap between germline ends came to 16 bases. Germline values: CDR1 GTSNPN, CDR2 SVGIG (reference sequence). This CDR3 contains 14 residues. CDR3 nucleotides: TGTGCCTTGACCCGGGACTCAAACTACAATGAGCAGTTCTTC. Its protein product is CALTRDSNYNEQFF.

J is TRBJ1-1 and V is TRBV28, with TRBD1 as a possible D gene (5 bases). The CDR3 has 14 amino acids. Germline CDR1 reads MDHEN; CDR2 reads SYDVKM. The V and J ends lost 8 bases and 1 base respectively, with 14 bases between them. The CDR3 DNA is TGTGCCAGCGTACTACTGACAGCGAACACTGAAGCTTTCTTT. This sequence encodes CASVLLTANTEAFF.

The V and J genes are TRBV15 and TRBJ1-1; no clear D. The V end lost 0 bases, the J end lost 4 bases, and 12 bases lay between the germline ends. The CDR3 has 15 amino acids. Looked up from germline, CDR1 is LNHNV and CDR2 is YYDKDF (reference sequence). CDR3 nucleotides: TGTGCCACCAGCAGAGATCACGAGAGAGGCACTGAAGCTTTCTTT. Its protein is CATSRDHERGTEAFF.

V and J are TRBV5-1 and TRBJ2-5; 10 positions match TRBD2. CDR3 length: 16 residues. The V and J ends lost 0 bases and 5 bases, in that order; junction bases with no gene match: 7. CDR1 is SGHRS, CDR2 YFSETQ, per germline. CDR3 region: CASSLEASGREETQYF. The DNA of the CDR3 is TGCGCCAGCAGCTTGGAGGCTAGCGGGAGAGAGGAGACCCAGTACTTC.

This clone was found a few times. The J gene is TRBJ1-1, the V gene TRBV28; unclear D gene. The CDR3 runs to 14 residues. Trimming removed 4 bases from V and 4 bases from J, with 13 bases in between. Germline V gives CDR1 MDHEN, CDR2 SYDVKM. In nucleotides, the CDR3 is TGTGCCAGCAGTTCGCGAACTGGGAGCACTGAAGCTTTCTTT. Protein sequence: CASSSRTGSTEAFF.

The table lists this clone with a few counts. The chain uses TRBV10-3 and TRBJ1-4; tentative D call: TRBD1 (6 bases). Trimming took off 0 bases at V and 5 bases at J, with 16 bases between the two ends. The V gene's germline CDR1 is ENHRY and CDR2 SYGVKD. CDR3 size: 17 residues. Here the CDR3 DNA reads TGTGCCATCAGTGAGTCGACGCACGGCGGGGGCAATGAAAAACTGTTTTTT. It is translated as CAISESTHGGGNEKLFF.

The chain is built from TRBV27 and TRBJ2-4, with a possible D match to TRBD1 (6 bases). This CDR3 is 12 amino acids long. V gave up 5 bases and J gave up 12 bases, with 14 bases separating them. Germline V CDR1 and CDR2: MNHEY, SMNVEV (reference sequence). The DNA of the CDR3 is TGTGCCAGCAGTCGAGCACAGGGAGCTCAGTACTTC. This translates into CASSRAQGAQYF.

This rearrangement joins TRBV5-1 to TRBJ2-6; D remains unclear. V was cut by 2 bases and J by 2 bases, with 8 bases left in between. Per the germline V gene, CDR1 is SGHRS and CDR2 is YFSETQ. This CDR3 region has 15 residues. CDR3 loop: CASSFTGAGANVLTF. The DNA of the CDR3 is TGCGCCAGCAGCTTCACCGGTGCTGGGGCCAACGTCCTGACTTTC.

The V call is TRBV9, the J call TRBJ2-6; 8 bases agree with TRBD1. Trimming took 4 bases from V and 4 from J; bases not matched to a gene: 7. Germline-derived CDR1 and CDR2 are SGDLS and YYNGEE. The CDR3 loop spans 16 amino acids. The CDR3 nucleotides are TGTGCCAGCAGCCCACGACAGGGGTCCGGGGCCAACGTCCTGACTTTC. It encodes CASSPRQGSGANVLTF.

This chain connects TRBV30 to TRBJ2-1; 7 bases map to TRBD1. The germline V gene encodes CDR1 GTSNPN and CDR2 SVGIG (reference sequence). CDR3 length: 15 residues. V gave up 0 bases and J gave up 5 bases; unmatched junction bases: 7. The CDR3 DNA sequence: TGTGCCTGGAGTGTAGGTGGGACAGCTGACAATGAGCAGTTCTTC. The encoded protein is CAWSVGGTADNEQFF.

The chain joins TRBV7-9 to TRBJ1-4; D is unclear. CDR1 and CDR2 (germline): SEHNR, FQNEAQ (reference sequence). V lost 6 bases and J 5 bases, leaving 13 bases between the germline ends. This CDR3 is built from 14 residues. The CDR3 sequence is CASSYLSVNEKLFF. The CDR3 DNA reads as TGTGCCAGCAGTTACTTATCGGTGAATGAAAAACTGTTTTTT. Complete variable domain (other parts from reference TRBV7-9 and TRBJ1-4): DTGVSQNPRHKITKRGQNVTFRCDPISEHNRLYWYRQTLGQGPEFLTYFQNEAQLEKSRLLSDRFSAERPKGSFSTLEIQRTEQGDSAMYLCASSYLSVNEKLFFGSGTQLSVL.

The V and J genes are TRBV29-1 and TRBJ2-5, with 8 bases aligning to TRBD1. The J segment lost 0 bases and the V segment lost 7 bases, leaving 4 bases of the junction unmatched. Germline assignment: CDR1 SQVTM and CDR2 ANQGSEA. This CDR3 comprises 13 residues. CDR3 loop: CSATGGNQETQYF. The CDR3 region has the DNA TGCAGCGCCACAGGGGGGAACCAAGAGACCCAGTACTTC.

V gene TRBV28 combines with J gene TRBJ1-5, with 9 bases lining up with TRBD1. The CDR3 has 13 residues. V lost 8 bases to trimming and J lost 4 bases; unmatched junction nucleotides: 3. Germline CDR1 is MDHEN and CDR2 is SYDVKM. The DNA of the CDR3 is TGTGCCAGCGCTGGGACAGGGAATCAGCCCCAGCATTTT. This encodes CASAGTGNQPQHF.

The V gene is TRBV15, the J gene TRBJ2-7; D gene unclear. Between the trimmed V and J ends, which lost 8 bases and 5 bases, there was a span of 19 bases. The CDR3 has 14 residues. CDR1 LNHNV and CDR2 YYDKDF come from the germline V gene (reference sequence). The CDR3 loop is CATGGINPPNEQYF. Here the CDR3 DNA reads TGTGCCACCGGCGGCATTAACCCGCCGAACGAGCAGTACTTC. Looking up the rest from reference TRBV15 and TRBJ2-7 gives the full variable domain: DAMVIQNPRYQVTQFGKPVTLSCSQTLNHNVMYWYQQKSSQAPKLLFHYYDKDFNNEADTPDNFQSRRPNTSFCFLDIRSPGLGDTAMYLCATGGINPPNEQYFGPGTRLTVT.

This sequence joins TRBV5-1 and TRBJ2-5, with D maybe TRBD2 (6 bases). V was trimmed by 3 bases and J by 2 bases, leaving 8 bases between them. The germline V gene encodes CDR1 SGHRS and CDR2 YFSETQ. The CDR3 consists of 13 residues. The DNA for the CDR3 is TGCGCCAGCAGCTCCGGGACTCAAGAGACCCAGTACTTC. Translated: CASSSGTQETQYF.

The chain employs TRBV18 and TRBJ2-3; the D gene is possibly TRBD2 (5 bases). The CDR3 runs 16 residues. The V gene's germline CDR1 is KGHSH and CDR2 LQKENI. V gave up 3 bases and J gave up 6 bases, with 19 bases separating them. For the CDR3, the DNA is TGTGCCAGCTCACCCCCTAGCCTAACCCCGGCGGATACGCAGTATTTT. Encoded protein: CASSPPSLTPADTQYF.

The chain recombines TRBV10-1 with TRBJ2-5, with TRBD2 matching 7 bases. Germline V CDR1 and CDR2: WNHNN, SYGVQD (reference sequence). This CDR3 contains 16 residues. Trimming took 3 bases from V and 3 from J; bases not matched to a gene: 10. This CDR3 reads CASSDPGSGREETQYF. In DNA, the CDR3 is TGCGCCAGCAGTGATCCAGGGTCAGGGAGGGAAGAGACCCAGTACTTC.

The chain carries TRBV7-2 and TRBJ2-5; a possible D gene is TRBD1 (5 bases). Trimming removed 8 bases at V and 7 bases at J, with 17 bases between. Germline assignment: CDR1 SGHTA and CDR2 FQGNSA. This CDR3 comprises 13 residues. The CDR3 protein is CASQLGHRGTQYF. The CDR3, as DNA: TGTGCCAGCCAACTCGGACACCGTGGGACCCAGTACTTC.

The V and J genes are TRBV28 and TRBJ1-2; TRBD1 might be the D (6 bases). Looked up from germline, CDR1 is MDHEN and CDR2 is SYDVKM. Trimming left V 5 bases short and J 1 base short, with 11 bases between. The CDR3 loop spans 14 amino acids. CDR3 DNA sequence: TGTGCCAGCAGTCGAGGGGGAAATAACTATGGCTACACCTTC. Its protein product is CASSRGGNNYGYTF.

J is TRBJ1-2 and V is TRBV28; 8 nucleotides match TRBD1. V gave up 3 bases and J gave up 6 bases; unmatched junction bases: 15. The V gene's germline CDR1 is MDHEN and CDR2 SYDVKM. The CDR3 spans 17 residues. CDR3 nucleotides: TGTGCCAGCAGTTTTTTGGGCAGGGGGCGCTTAAGAAATGGCTACACCTTC. Its protein product is CASSFLGRGRLRNGYTF.

This rearrangement joins TRBV13 to TRBJ2-5, with TRBD2 identical over 8 bases. The germline gives CDR1 PRHDT, CDR2 FYEKMQ (reference sequence). The CDR3 contains 15 residues. J was trimmed by 11 bases and V by 3 bases; bases with no gene match: 14. The DNA for the CDR3 is TGTGCCAGCAGCTTCTTACAGCGGGGGTGGGGAGAGCAGTACTTC. It translates to CASSFLQRGWGEQYF.

At least ten counts were recorded for this clone. This sequence joins TRBV15 and TRBJ2-6; D is uncertain. V was pared by 5 bases and J by 0 bases, with 8 bases between. The CDR3 is made up of 15 amino acids. The germline V gene has CDR1 LNHNV and CDR2 YYDKDF (reference sequence). DNA for the CDR3: TGTGCCACCAGCCGCGACAACTCTGGGGCCAACGTCCTGACTTTC. This encodes CATSRDNSGANVLTF.